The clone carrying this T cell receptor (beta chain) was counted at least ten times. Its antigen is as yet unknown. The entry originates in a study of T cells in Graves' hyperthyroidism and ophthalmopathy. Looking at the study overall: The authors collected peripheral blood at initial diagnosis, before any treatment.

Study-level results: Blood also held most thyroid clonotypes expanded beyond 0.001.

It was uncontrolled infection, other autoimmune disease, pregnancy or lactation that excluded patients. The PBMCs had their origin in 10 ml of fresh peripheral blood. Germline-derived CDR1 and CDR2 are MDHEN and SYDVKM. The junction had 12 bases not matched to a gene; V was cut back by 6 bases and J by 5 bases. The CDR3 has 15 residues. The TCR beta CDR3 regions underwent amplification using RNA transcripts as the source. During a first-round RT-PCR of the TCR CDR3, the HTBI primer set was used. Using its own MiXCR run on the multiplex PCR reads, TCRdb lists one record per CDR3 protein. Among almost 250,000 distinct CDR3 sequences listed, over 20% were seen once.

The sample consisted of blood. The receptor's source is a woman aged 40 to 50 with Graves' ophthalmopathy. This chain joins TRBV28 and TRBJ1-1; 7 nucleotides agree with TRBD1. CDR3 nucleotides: TGTGCCAGCAGCCTACCCACAGGGGCAGAGACTGAAGCTTTCTTT. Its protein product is CASSLPTGAETEAFF.